The 30 T cell receptor beta chains below all came from one sample that was sequenced in a study of PD-1 blockade in classical Hodgkin lymphoma. Time point: cycle 4 day 1 (C4D1), after 6 weeks of nivolumab. All patients experienced relapse after autologous stem cell transplantation, and brentuximab vedotin exposure was variable. The assay was immunoSEQ multiplex PCR, and TCRdb's table has in-frame clones only and misses some. Seen here are roughly 100,000 clones, about three quarters observed once, and the top ten hold roughly 10%. The sequencing used peripheral blood mononuclear cells (PBMCs), collected before the fourth cycle of nivolumab. All receptors derive from a human donor with classical Hodgkin lymphoma.

The chain couples TRBV7-9 to TRBJ1-5; maybe TRBD1 (6 bases). The CDR3 is made up of 14 amino acids. CDR1 SEHNR and CDR2 FQNEAQ come from the germline V gene (reference sequence). V lost 3 bases, J lost 2 bases, and 8 bases lay in between. CDR3 region: CASSLQGRNQPQHF. In nucleotides, the CDR3 is TGTGCCAGCAGCTTGCAGGGGCGCAATCAGCCCCAGCATTTT.

V is TRBV25-1 and J is TRBJ2-5; D remains ambiguous. CDR3 length: 11 residues. V was cut by 4 bases and J by 4 bases, with 4 bases left in between. Germline CDR1 is MGHDK and CDR2 is SYGVNS. The CDR3 protein is CASSGIETQYF. Here the CDR3 DNA reads TGTGCCAGCAGTGGAATAGAGACCCAGTACTTC.

The V gene is TRBV30, the J gene TRBJ2-3, with 15 bases aligning to TRBD2. Looked up from germline, CDR1 is GTSNPN and CDR2 is SVGIG (reference sequence). CDR3 length: 16 amino acids. V dropped 2 bases and J dropped 6; count of bases not matched to a gene: 6. The DNA for the CDR3 is TGTGCCTGGAGTCCGGGACTAGCGGGAGGATTGGATACGCAGTATTTT. Translated: CAWSPGLAGGLDTQYF.

The chain recombines TRBV28 with TRBJ1-3, with D tentatively TRBD1 (6 bases). This CDR3 contains 16 residues. V lost 3 bases, J lost 3 bases, and 15 bases lay in between. Per the germline V gene, CDR1 is MDHEN and CDR2 is SYDVKM. CDR3 DNA sequence: TGTGCCAGCAGTTTCAGGCAGGGGTATGGTGGAAACACCATATATTTT. Translation gives CASSFRQGYGGNTIYF.

This clone has only a few counts. V usage is TRBV7-2 and J usage is TRBJ2-5; D is unclear. The CDR3 covers 13 residues. The V end was cut by 1 base, the J end by 2 bases, with 5 bases between. Germline-derived CDR1 and CDR2 are SGHTA and FQGNSA. CDR3: CASSLVGQETQYF. CDR3 bases: TGTGCCAGCAGCTTAGTCGGACAAGAGACCCAGTACTTC.

V is TRBV6-5 and J is TRBJ2-7; TRBD2 matches at 7 bases. Trimming at V came to 4 bases and at J to 0 bases, leaving 6 bases not matched to a gene. The CDR3 is 15 residues long. Germline assignment: CDR1 MNHEY and CDR2 SVGAGI. The CDR3 DNA sequence: TGTGCCAGCAGTTCACTAGCGACCAGCTCCTACGAGCAGTACTTC. Amino acids: CASSSLATSSYEQYF.

The rearrangement uses TRBV6-6 and TRBJ2-2, with D perhaps assigned TRBD1 or TRBD2 (6 bases each). The germline V and J ends were trimmed by 10 bases and 6 bases, with 21 bases remaining between them. CDR1 is MNHNY, CDR2 SVGAGI, per germline (reference sequence). The CDR3 totals 15 residues. CDR3 sequence: CAIGGGSVMSGELFF. The CDR3 DNA is TGTGCCATCGGGGGCGGTTCGGTAATGTCCGGGGAGCTGTTTTTT.

The gene calls are TRBV6-5 and TRBJ1-2, with D perhaps matching TRBD1 (6 bases). The CDR3 runs to 15 residues. V lost 6 bases and J lost 8, with 22 bases in between. From germline, CDR1 is MNHEY and CDR2 SVGAGI. CDR3 amino acids: CASSSGAIRGGGYTF. In DNA, the CDR3 is TGTGCCAGCAGCTCGGGGGCTATACGGGGAGGCGGCTACACCTTC.

The sample holds a few counts of this clone. The rearrangement uses TRBV12-5 and TRBJ2-1; D possibly matches TRBD1 or TRBD2 (5 bases each). CDR1 is LGHNT, CDR2 FRNRAP, per germline. V lost 0 bases to trimming and J lost 3 bases, with 9 bases between them. This CDR3 contains 15 residues. CDR3: CASGLVVGVYNEQFF. In DNA, the CDR3 is TGTGCTAGTGGTTTGGTAGTGGGGGTCTACAATGAGCAGTTCTTC.

This clone has only a few counts. In the same sample, other DNA sequences code for this CDR3. This chain uses TRBV28 with TRBJ1-2, with D tentatively TRBD1 (6 bases). Trimming took 3 bases from V and 5 from J, leaving 7 bases between them. This CDR3 is built from 12 residues. From germline, CDR1 is MDHEN and CDR2 SYDVKM. The CDR3 DNA sequence: TGTGCCAGCAGTTTGAGGGGGTATGGCTACACCTTC. It is translated as CASSLRGYGYTF.

The J gene is TRBJ2-1, the V gene TRBV25-1, with unresolved D. CDR3 length equals 12 residues. Looked up from germline, CDR1 is MGHDK and CDR2 is SYGVNS. Between the trimmed V and J ends, which lost 5 bases and 6 bases, there was a span of 8 bases. In DNA, the CDR3 is TGTGCCAGCAGTTCGGACGTCAATGAGCAGTTCTTC. It translates to CASSSDVNEQFF.

This clone appeared a single time. The rearrangement joins TRBV27 to TRBJ2-2; D ambiguous. The CDR3 runs 14 residues. V was trimmed by 2 bases and J by 0 bases, leaving 4 bases between them. Germline-derived CDR1 and CDR2 are MNHEY and SMNVEV (reference sequence). In nucleotides, the CDR3 is TGTGCCAGCAGTTTAGCGCCGAACACCGGGGAGCTGTTTTTT. It codes for CASSLAPNTGELFF.

About this clone itself: In the same sample, other DNA sequences code for this CDR3. V and J are TRBV27 and TRBJ1-2; D uncertain. CDR1 is MNHEY and CDR2 is SMNVEV in the germline V gene (reference sequence). V was shortened by 3 bases and J by 4 bases, with 9 bases between the two germline ends. The CDR3 loop spans 13 amino acids. CDR3 protein: CASSLAGGYGYTF. The CDR3 coding sequence is TGTGCCAGCAGTTTGGCAGGAGGCTATGGCTACACCTTC.

This chain joins TRBV27 and TRBJ2-1; tentatively, D is TRBD2 (6 bases). Germline V gene lookup returns CDR1 MNHEY and CDR2 SMNVEV (reference sequence). The CDR3 loop spans 15 amino acids. V dropped 5 bases and J dropped 3 bases, with 14 bases sitting between them. DNA for the CDR3: TGTGCCAGCAGTCCTCGGGGACTTCACTACAATGAGCAGTTCTTC. Protein sequence: CASSPRGLHYNEQFF.

There are a few counts of this clone. V is TRBV7-9 and J is TRBJ2-1; 8 bases fit TRBD2. CDR1 and CDR2 from the germline V gene are SEHNR and FQNEAQ (reference sequence). V lost 5 bases to trimming and J lost 3 bases; unmatched junction nucleotides: 12. CDR3 length: 17 residues. CDR3 DNA sequence: TGTGCCAGCAGCCCCGATTCCGGGACTAGAGGCTACAATGAGCAGTTCTTC. Protein sequence: CASSPDSGTRGYNEQFF.

V gene TRBV27 combines with J gene TRBJ2-5; 7 bases match TRBD1. The CDR3 spans 19 residues. Trimming at V came to 6 bases and at J to 1 base, leaving 20 bases not matched to a gene. Germline lookup yields CDR1 MNHEY and CDR2 SMNVEV (reference sequence). Here the CDR3 reads CASSRKSGQRLRPQETQYF. CDR3 DNA: TGTGCCAGCAGCCGCAAATCGGGACAGCGCCTACGACCCCAAGAGACCCAGTACTTC.

This chain connects TRBV19 to TRBJ1-2; tentative D call: TRBD1 (5 bases). The CDR3 runs to 15 residues. Trimming took off 9 bases at V and 4 bases at J, with 21 bases between the two ends. The germline V gene has CDR1 LNHDA and CDR2 SQIVND (reference sequence). DNA of the CDR3: TGTGCCAGCAAACCGGGACCTACGTCCCTCTATGGCTACACCTTC. Translated: CASKPGPTSLYGYTF.

In this sample, this clone turned up many times. The chain has TRBV19 and TRBJ2-5, with TRBD1 matching 8 bases. J lost 9 bases, V lost 4 bases, and 7 bases had no gene match. The germline V gene has CDR1 LNHDA and CDR2 SQIVND (reference sequence). The CDR3 has 13 amino acids. CDR3 in DNA: TGTGCCAGTAGTAAAGGACAGGGTTTGTCCCAGTACTTC. This gives the protein CASSKGQGLSQYF.

The V gene is TRBV19, the J gene TRBJ2-1; no firm D call. CDR3 size: 13 residues. Germline V gene sequence: CDR1 LNHDA, CDR2 SQIVND (reference sequence). V was pared by 4 bases and J by 9 bases, with 13 bases between. DNA of the CDR3: TGTGCCAGTAGTAGAGCCCCCCGGGCTGAGCAGTTCTTC. It specifies CASSRAPRAEQFF.

This clone was observed a handful of times. The J gene is TRBJ2-3, the V gene TRBV11-2, with a weak D call TRBD2 (5 bases). This CDR3 contains 17 residues. The V end was cut by 1 base, the J end by 0 bases, with 14 bases between. The germline V gene encodes CDR1 SGHAT and CDR2 FQNNGV. The CDR3 sequence: CASSLGSGRTSTDTQYF. CDR3 DNA: TGTGCCAGCAGCTTAGGCAGCGGAAGAACTAGCACAGATACGCAGTATTTT.

V and J are TRBV28 and TRBJ2-1; 9 nucleotides agree with TRBD2. The CDR3 is 13 amino acids. V lost 6 bases, J lost 9 bases, and 6 bases stayed unmatched. CDR1 and CDR2 from the germline V gene are MDHEN and SYDVKM. CDR3 coding DNA: TGTGCCAGCAGCACTAGCGGGCCGAGTGAGCAGTTCTTC. This gives the protein CASSTSGPSEQFF.

This chain joins TRBV23-1 and TRBJ1-2; D ambiguous. TRBV23-1 is an ORF, with its function uncertain. The CDR3 loop spans 16 amino acids. Trimming removed 0 bases at V and 0 bases at J, with 11 bases between. DNA for the CDR3: TGCGCCAGCAGTCAATCGTTGCCAGCAGCTAACTATGGCTACACCTTC. It translates to CASSQSLPAANYGYTF.

A few counts support this clone. The V call is TRBV7-2, the J call TRBJ1-1, with unresolved D. CDR3 size: 14 residues. Germline loops: CDR1 SGHTA, CDR2 FQGNSA. Trimming took off 3 bases at V and 2 bases at J, with 10 bases between the two ends. The CDR3, as DNA: TGTGCCAGCAGCTTCATAGGTGGTAACACTGAAGCTTTCTTT. Translated, it gives CASSFIGGNTEAFF.

V gene TRBV30 combines with J gene TRBJ1-1; D uncertain. This CDR3 is 12 amino acids long. V gave up 0 bases and J gave up 8 bases, with 10 bases separating them. Germline-derived CDR1 and CDR2 are GTSNPN and SVGIG (reference sequence). The CDR3 bases are TGTGCCTGGAGTGTATGGACGGCAGAAGCTTTCTTT. It yields the protein CAWSVWTAEAFF.

This rearrangement joins TRBV11-3 to TRBJ2-1, with 8 positions matching TRBD1. This CDR3 has 14 residues. V shed 5 bases, J shed 6 bases, and the junction held 6 bases outside the gene matches. Germline V CDR1 and CDR2: SGHNT, YENEEA. The DNA for the CDR3 is TGTGCCAGCAGCGGCGACAGGGGTGGCAATGAGCAGTTCTTC. Its protein is CASSGDRGGNEQFF. Full variable domain (remainder filled in from reference TRBV11-3 and TRBJ2-1): EAGVVQSPRYKIIEKKQPVAFWCNPISGHNTLYWYLQNLGQGPELLIRYENEEAVDDSQLPKDRFSAERLKGVDSTLKIQPAELGDSAVYLCASSGDRGGNEQFFGPGTRLTVL.

CDR3 bases: TGTGCCAGTAGTGCCCGACTAGCCGGTACCGGGGAGCTGTTTTTT. It specifies CASSARLAGTGELFF. The rearrangement links TRBV19 to TRBJ2-2; 7 bases match TRBD2. The CDR3 contains 15 residues. Germline V lookup: CDR1 LNHDA, CDR2 SQIVND (reference sequence). J was trimmed by 5 bases and V by 5 bases; bases with no gene match: 8.

V gene TRBV10-3 combines with J gene TRBJ2-3; D might be TRBD2 (6 bases). Trimming took off 7 bases at V and 0 bases at J, with 11 bases between the two ends. Per germline, CDR1 ENHRY and CDR2 SYGVKD. The CDR3 extends over 14 amino acids. The CDR3 reads CAINPGLSTDTQYF. CDR3 DNA: TGTGCCATCAATCCGGGACTGAGCACAGATACGCAGTATTTT.

The chain has TRBV6-5 and TRBJ2-3, with 8 positions matching TRBD2. The CDR3 consists of 12 residues. V lost 6 bases to trimming and J lost 6 bases; unmatched junction nucleotides: 2. Per germline, CDR1 MNHEY and CDR2 SVGAGI. The chain's CDR3 is CASRTSDDTQYF. As DNA, the CDR3 is TGTGCCAGCAGGACTAGCGACGATACGCAGTATTTT.

This clone was counted a few times. This chain links TRBV10-3 with TRBJ2-7; D is unclear. The CDR3 contains 10 residues. The germline CDR1 and CDR2 sequences are ENHRY and SYGVKD. Trimming took 3 bases from V and 5 from J, leaving 2 bases between them. CDR3: CAISDDEQYF. As DNA, the CDR3 is TGTGCCATCAGTGATGACGAGCAGTACTTC.

The genes are TRBV5-6 and TRBJ2-2; D might be TRBD2 (6 bases). CDR3 length equals 14 residues. Germline-derived CDR1 and CDR2 are SGHDT and YYEEEE. V lost 1 base and J lost 6, with 10 bases in between. DNA for the CDR3: TGTGCCAGCAGCTTGCCGGGGGAGGCCGGGGAGCTGTTTTTT. Its translation: CASSLPGEAGELFF.